Only a few counts were recorded for the clone carrying this T cell receptor (beta chain). This entry belongs to a study of blood T cell repertoires in COVID-19. The CDR3 is 14 residues long. Germline trimming cut 4 bases from V and 7 bases from J; bases unmatched to any gene: 7. Germline CDR1 reads SGDLS; CDR2 reads YYNGEE. Assay: immunoSEQ multiplex PCR; the TCRdb copy retains only in-frame clones and omits some. Among some 320,000 clones listed, 75% to 90% were seen once. Sequencing was done on a sample of PBMCs or T cells enriched from blood (not recorded which). The receptor was derived from a man in his 60s who had recovered from COVID-19. V usage is TRBV9 and J usage is TRBJ2-1; 8 nucleotides line up with TRBD2. The CDR3 DNA sequence: TGTGCCAGCAGCCCCAGCGGGAGTAGGAATGAGCAGTTCTTC. Translated: CASSPSGSRNEQFF.